The 27 T cell receptor beta chains in this list originate from one sample, sequenced in a study of blood T cell repertoires in COVID-19. Assay used: immunoSEQ multiplex PCR; TCRdb lists only in-frame clones, some missing. The data hold roughly 140,000 clones, with 70% to 90% observed a single time. Sequenced material: PBMCs or T cells enriched from blood (not recorded which). These receptors were obtained from a woman in her thirties with acute COVID-19.

This chain joins TRBV11-1 and TRBJ2-3; the D gene is possibly TRBD2 (6 bases). V was clipped by 9 bases and J by 2 bases, with 12 bases between them. The CDR3 is 13 residues long. Germline values: CDR1 SGHAT, CDR2 FQDESV (reference sequence). As DNA, the CDR3 is TGTGCCAGTAGCGGTAGTATCACAGATACGCAGTATTTT. Its protein is CASSGSITDTQYF. Supplemented by reference TRBV11-1 and TRBJ2-3, the full variable domain reads EAEVAQSPRYKITEKSQAVAFWCDPISGHATLYWYRQILGQGPELLVQFQDESVVDDSQLPKDRFSAERLKGVDSTLKIQPAELGDSAMYLCASSGSITDTQYFGPGTRLTVL.

The J gene is TRBJ1-1, the V gene TRBV19, with 7 bases aligning to TRBD1. CDR3 length equals 13 residues. Trimming at V came to 4 bases and at J to 10 bases, leaving 9 bases not matched to a gene. Germline CDR1 LNHDA, CDR2 SQIVND (reference sequence). CDR3 in DNA: TGTGCCAGTAGTAGACAGGGAACGGGGTCAGCTTTCTTT. Protein: CASSRQGTGSAFF.

This clone appeared a single time. The J gene is TRBJ1-2, the V gene TRBV7-9; 7 bases fit TRBD1. CDR1 and CDR2 from the germline V gene are SEHNR and FQNEAQ (reference sequence). With 5 bases clipped from V and 9 bases from J, the junction kept 12 bases outside the gene matches. This CDR3 contains 14 residues. This chain's CDR3 is CASSVGQVPESYTF. The CDR3 DNA reads as TGTGCCAGCAGCGTCGGACAGGTCCCTGAAAGCTACACCTTC.

This chain uses TRBV28 with TRBJ2-5; D gene unclear. CDR1 and CDR2 from the germline V gene are MDHEN and SYDVKM. This CDR3 spans 14 amino acids. V dropped 4 bases and J dropped 4 bases, with 13 bases sitting between them. The CDR3 reads CASSWPRVGETQYF. In nucleotides, the CDR3 is TGTGCCAGCAGTTGGCCCCGGGTAGGAGAGACCCAGTACTTC.

This clone was counted a few times. This chain links TRBV6-4 with TRBJ1-6; 7 nucleotides agree with TRBD1. The V gene's germline CDR1 is MRHNA and CDR2 SNTAGT. CDR3 length: 14 amino acids. The J segment lost 6 bases and the V segment lost 4 bases, leaving 3 bases of the junction unmatched. The CDR3 is CASSAGGTNSPLHF. CDR3 nucleotide sequence: TGTGCCAGCAGTGCAGGGGGTACTAATTCACCCCTCCACTTT.

The V gene is TRBV23-1, the J gene TRBJ1-2, with 10 bases that match TRBD1. TRBV23-1 carries the ORF label, with uncertain function. This CDR3 has 15 amino acids. The junction had 8 bases not matched to a gene; V was cut back by 6 bases and J by 4 bases. This CDR3 reads CASSLTDRGSYGYTF. Here the CDR3 DNA reads TGCGCCAGCAGCCTAACGGACAGGGGGTCCTATGGCTACACCTTC.

This chain connects TRBV5-6 to TRBJ2-7, with D possibly matching TRBD1 (5 bases). In germline, CDR1 is SGHDT, CDR2 YYEEEE. V lost 0 bases, J lost 2 bases, and 9 bases lay in between. The CDR3 loop spans 14 amino acids. The CDR3 spells CASSLVDKTYEQYF. In DNA form, the CDR3 reads TGTGCCAGCAGCTTGGTGGACAAGACCTACGAGCAGTACTTC.

The chain links TRBV15 to TRBJ1-5; 9 bases line up with TRBD1. The CDR3 spans 16 residues. Trimming cost V 3 bases and J 2 bases; bases outside gene matches: 5. The germline gives CDR1 LNHNV, CDR2 YYDKDF (reference sequence). CDR3 nucleotides: TGTGCCACCAGCAGTTCACAGGGGGCAGGCAATCAGCCCCAGCATTTT. The encoded protein is CATSSSQGAGNQPQHF.

V gene TRBV28 combines with J gene TRBJ1-2, with TRBD1 as a possible D gene (5 bases). V was shortened by 0 bases and J by 6 bases, with 11 bases between the two germline ends. CDR3 length: 14 residues. Germline V gene sequence: CDR1 MDHEN, CDR2 SYDVKM. DNA of the CDR3: TGTGCCAGCAGTTTATGGCAGGGCGTGGATGGCTACACCTTC. Protein: CASSLWQGVDGYTF.

The V gene is TRBV5-1, the J gene TRBJ1-2; no reliable D call. The V gene lost 1 base and the J gene lost 4 bases, with 11 bases spanning the gap. CDR1 is SGHRS, CDR2 YFSETQ, per germline. The CDR3 covers 14 residues. CDR3 region: CASSLSGESYGYTF. The CDR3, as DNA: TGCGCCAGCAGCTTGTCAGGCGAGTCCTATGGCTACACCTTC.

V and J are TRBV30 and TRBJ2-3; D possibly corresponds to TRBD2 (6 bases). Germline V lookup: CDR1 GTSNPN, CDR2 SVGIG (reference sequence). The CDR3 spans 16 residues. The germline V and J ends were trimmed by 0 bases and 2 bases, with 15 bases remaining between them. Here the CDR3 reads CAWSVGSGVYTDTQYF. The CDR3 DNA reads TGTGCCTGGAGTGTCGGTAGCGGAGTGTACACAGATACGCAGTATTTT.

The J gene is TRBJ1-2, the V gene TRBV28; unclear D gene. The CDR3 covers 12 residues. The V and J ends lost 2 bases and 8 bases respectively, with 9 bases between them. Germline assignment: CDR1 MDHEN and CDR2 SYDVKM. The CDR3 nucleotides are TGTGCCAGCAGTTTAGAGGGTTTAGGCTACACCTTC. Amino acids: CASSLEGLGYTF.

The chain is built from TRBV4-3 and TRBJ2-4; TRBD1 aligns across 7 bases. The CDR3 covers 15 residues. After removal of 3 bases from V and 7 bases from J, the junction contained 9 bases not matched to a gene. In germline, CDR1 is LGHNA, CDR2 YSLEER. As DNA, the CDR3 is TGCGCCAGCAGCCAGCGACAGGGCGGTGCGAACATTCAGTACTTC. Amino acid sequence: CASSQRQGGANIQYF.

V usage is TRBV4-3 and J usage is TRBJ1-2, with TRBD1 matching 7 bases. The CDR3 spans 13 residues. V shed 4 bases and J 8 bases; nucleotides not matched to a gene: 7. Per the germline V gene, CDR1 is LGHNA and CDR2 is YSLEER. This CDR3 reads CASSRVDRQGYTF. The CDR3 nucleotides are TGCGCCAGCAGCCGAGTGGACAGGCAAGGCTACACCTTC.

The chain has TRBV24-1 and TRBJ2-1, with D unclear. Germline CDR1 and CDR2: KGHDR and SFDVKD. Trimming took off 3 bases at V and 9 bases at J, with 14 bases between the two ends. The CDR3 runs to 14 residues. The DNA for the CDR3 is TGTGCCACCAGTGATCCCTCATTTCGGAGTGAGCAGTTCTTC. Translated: CATSDPSFRSEQFF.

V gene TRBV10-3 combines with J gene TRBJ1-5; possibly TRBD1 for D (5 bases). CDR3 length: 13 residues. Looked up from germline, CDR1 is ENHRY and CDR2 is SYGVKD. V was trimmed by 4 bases and J by 5 bases, leaving 9 bases between them. CDR3 sequence reads: CAISVDRDQPQHF. The CDR3 DNA follows: TGTGCCATCAGTGTAGACAGAGATCAGCCCCAGCATTTT.

This clone was picked up a small number of times. The gene calls are TRBV5-1 and TRBJ1-4; TRBD1 aligns across 7 bases. The V gene's germline CDR1 is SGHRS and CDR2 YFSETQ. CDR3 length equals 16 residues. After removal of 2 bases from V and 6 bases from J, the junction contained 10 bases not matched to a gene. CDR3 coding DNA: TGCGCCAGCAGCTTTATTCACAGGGGCGCAGATGAAAAACTGTTTTTT. This codes for CASSFIHRGADEKLFF.

This chain links TRBV7-9 with TRBJ2-7, with a weak D call TRBD1 (6 bases). The CDR3 is made up of 16 amino acids. V was clipped by 1 base and J by 0 bases, with 13 bases between them. Germline V gene lookup returns CDR1 SEHNR and CDR2 FQNEAQ (reference sequence). The CDR3 sequence is CASSLVLRGSSYEQYF. The CDR3, as DNA: TGTGCCAGCAGCTTAGTTCTCAGGGGCAGCTCCTACGAGCAGTACTTC.

V is TRBV6-5 and J is TRBJ2-2; D ambiguous. The CDR3 totals 16 residues. Trimming shortened V by 0 bases and J by 3 bases, and 11 bases separated the two germline ends. Germline CDR1 and CDR2: MNHEY and SVGAGI. The DNA for the CDR3 is TGTGCCAGCAGTTACTCCCAGGTTGGATACACCGGGGAGCTGTTTTTT. It codes for CASSYSQVGYTGELFF.

The rearrangement links TRBV7-9 to TRBJ1-1; no clear D gene. Trimming shortened V by 6 bases and J by 1 base, and 9 bases separated the two germline ends. The CDR3 contains 13 residues. The germline V gene encodes CDR1 SEHNR and CDR2 FQNEAQ (reference sequence). CDR3 protein: CASRRSGNTEAFF. The CDR3 DNA sequence: TGTGCCAGCAGGCGAAGCGGGAACACTGAAGCTTTCTTT.

V is TRBV9 and J is TRBJ2-2; 9 bases fit TRBD2. CDR1 and CDR2 from the germline V gene are SGDLS and YYNGEE. This CDR3 is 14 amino acids long. The V segment lost 6 bases and the J segment 5 bases; nucleotides outside the gene matches: 5. The CDR3 coding sequence is TGTGCCAGCAATGGCGGGAGGGGAACCGGGGAGCTGTTTTTT. This encodes CASNGGRGTGELFF.

This chain uses TRBV5-6 with TRBJ1-1; D is undetermined. Germline V gene lookup returns CDR1 SGHDT and CDR2 YYEEEE. Trimming removed 0 bases at V and 5 bases at J, with 8 bases between. CDR3 length equals 13 residues. As DNA, the CDR3 is TGTGCCAGCAGCTTGGGTTATCGGACTGAAGCTTTCTTT. It encodes CASSLGYRTEAFF.

This rearrangement joins TRBV30 to TRBJ2-1; TRBD2 matches at 12 bases. V lost 4 bases to trimming and J lost 10 bases; unmatched junction nucleotides: 8. This CDR3 is 14 amino acids long. Germline assignment: CDR1 GTSNPN and CDR2 SVGIG (reference sequence). The CDR3 nucleotides are TGTGCCTGGAATCGACTAGCGGGAGTACACGAGCAGTTCTTC. It encodes CAWNRLAGVHEQFF.

V is TRBV7-6 and J is TRBJ2-3; 8 bases map to TRBD2. The CDR3 is made up of 16 amino acids. Germline assignment: CDR1 SGHVS and CDR2 FNYEAQ. The V segment lost 4 bases and the J segment 0 bases; nucleotides outside the gene matches: 6. The CDR3 here is CASSSGLAFSTDTQYF. The CDR3, as DNA: TGTGCCAGCAGCTCAGGACTAGCTTTTAGCACAGATACGCAGTATTTT.

V usage is TRBV7-3 and J usage is TRBJ2-1; D is perhaps TRBD2 (6 bases). The CDR3 has 16 amino acids. Between the trimmed V and J ends, which lost 5 bases and 0 bases, there was a span of 14 bases. Germline assignment: CDR1 SGHTA and CDR2 FQGTGA. The CDR3 nucleotides read TGTGCCAGCAGCGCCGTCCTAGCGAGCTCCTACAATGAGCAGTTCTTC. Amino acid sequence: CASSAVLASSYNEQFF.

The rearrangement joins TRBV18 to TRBJ1-2, with D perhaps TRBD1 (5 bases). This CDR3 spans 15 amino acids. The ends were cut back, 3 bases at V and 5 bases at J, with 16 bases in the middle. Per germline, CDR1 KGHSH and CDR2 LQKENI. CDR3 sequence: CASSPTKTRTYGYTF. The CDR3 coding sequence is TGTGCCAGCTCACCCACCAAGACAAGGACATATGGCTACACCTTC. Based on the CDR3 plus reference TRBV18 and TRBJ1-2, the full variable domain is NAGVMQNPRHLVRRRGQEARLRCSPMKGHSHVYWYRQLPEEGLKFMVYLQKENIIDESGMPKERFSAEFPKEGPSILRIQQVVRGDSAAYFCASSPTKTRTYGYTFGSGTRLTVV.

The V call is TRBV30, the J call TRBJ1-1; D not certain. Germline V lookup: CDR1 GTSNPN, CDR2 SVGIG (reference sequence). This CDR3 has 14 residues. Trimming cost V 5 bases and J 1 base, with 14 bases left between them. The CDR3 is CAWSPGLENTEAFF. CDR3 in DNA: TGTGCCTGGTCCCCCGGACTCGAGAACACTGAAGCTTTCTTT.